This entry describes one T cell receptor beta chain. As yet, its antigen is unknown. Generated by immunoSEQ multiplex PCR, the TCRdb table keeps only in-frame clones and is missing some. Here the sample spans about 32,000 clones, 78% being singletons. The sample is drawn from a study of a mutant IDH1 vaccine in newly diagnosed glioma. At the level of the study: The start of vaccination came 4-6 weeks after radiotherapy alone, or with temozolomide cycles. Averaging approximately 40 years of age, treated patients were around 60% male and about 38% female. Pretreatment consisted of radiotherapy, temozolomide, or both, with most receiving both.

Time point given: week 11, during vaccination. The investigators gave 300 ug of mutant IDH1 20-mer peptide in each vaccine dose, together with topical imiquimod. Sequencing used PBMCs, obtained from a glioma patient whose treatment included an IDH1 peptide vaccine. The TCR comes from a man under 40 with glioma.

The CDR3 reads CASSLGGGTGSYEQYF. CDR3 coding DNA: TGTGCCAGCAGCTTAGGTGGAGGGACAGGCTCCTACGAGCAGTACTTC. V is TRBV7-2 and J is TRBJ2-7; 8 bases agree with TRBD1. The J segment lost 0 bases and the V segment lost 1 base, leaving 5 bases of the junction unmatched. Per the germline V gene, CDR1 is SGHTA and CDR2 is FQGNSA. The CDR3 length is 16 residues.